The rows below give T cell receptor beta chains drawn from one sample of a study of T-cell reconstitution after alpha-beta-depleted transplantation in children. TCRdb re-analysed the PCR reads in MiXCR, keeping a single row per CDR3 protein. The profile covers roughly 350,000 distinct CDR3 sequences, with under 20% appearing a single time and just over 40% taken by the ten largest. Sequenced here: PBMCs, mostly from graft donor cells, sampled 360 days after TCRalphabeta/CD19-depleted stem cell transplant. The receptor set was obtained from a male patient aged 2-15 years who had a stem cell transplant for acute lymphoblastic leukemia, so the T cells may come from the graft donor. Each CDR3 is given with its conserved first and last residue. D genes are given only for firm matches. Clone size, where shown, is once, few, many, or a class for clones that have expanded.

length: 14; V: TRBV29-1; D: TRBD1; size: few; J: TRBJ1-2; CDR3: CSVEAPGQDYGYTF; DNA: TGCAGCGTTGAAGCCCCGGGACAGGACTATGGCTACACCTTC
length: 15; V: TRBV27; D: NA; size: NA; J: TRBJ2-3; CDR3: CASTVWGSGTDTQYF; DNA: TGTGCCAGCACTGTTTGGGGGAGTGGCACGGATACGCAGTATTTT
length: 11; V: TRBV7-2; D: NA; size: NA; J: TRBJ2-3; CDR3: CASSRPGRQYF; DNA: TGTGCCAGCAGCAGGCCCGGGAGGCAGTATTTT
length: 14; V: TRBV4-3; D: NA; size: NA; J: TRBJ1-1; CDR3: CASSQDRVNTEAFF; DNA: TGCGCCAGCAGCCAAGACAGGGTGAACACTGAAGCTTTCTTT
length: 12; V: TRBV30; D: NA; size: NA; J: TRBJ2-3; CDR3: CAWSLPPDTQYF; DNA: TGTGCCTGGAGCCTTCCCCCAGATACGCAGTATTTT
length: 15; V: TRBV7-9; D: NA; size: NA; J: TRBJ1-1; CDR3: CASSRLRGQNTEAFF; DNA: TGTGCCAGCAGCCGCCTCAGGGGCCAGAACACTGAAGCTTTCTTT
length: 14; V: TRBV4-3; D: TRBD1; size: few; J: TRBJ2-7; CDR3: CASSQDRYSYEQYF; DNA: TGCGCCAGCAGCCAGGACAGGTACTCCTACGAGCAGTACTTC
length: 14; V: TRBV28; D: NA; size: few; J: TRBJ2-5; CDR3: CASSLLRTLETQYF; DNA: TGTGCCAGCAGTTTATTGCGGACCTTAGAGACCCAGTACTTC
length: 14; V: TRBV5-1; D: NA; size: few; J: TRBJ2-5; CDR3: CASSFRGVQETQYF; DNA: TGCGCCAGCAGCTTCAGGGGTGTTCAGGAGACCCAGTACTTC
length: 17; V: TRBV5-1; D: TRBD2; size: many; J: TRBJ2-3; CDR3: CASSRVGTSGTTDTQYF; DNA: TGCGCCAGCTCCAGAGTCGGGACTAGCGGGACTACAGATACGCAGTATTTT
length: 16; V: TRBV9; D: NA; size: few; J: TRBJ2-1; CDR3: CASSVEGPSSYNEQFF; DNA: TGTGCCAGCAGCGTAGAGGGGCCGAGCTCCTACAATGAGCAGTTCTTC
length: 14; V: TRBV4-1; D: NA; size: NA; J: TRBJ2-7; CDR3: CASSQVEGTYEQYF; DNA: TGCGCCAGCAGCCAAGTAGAGGGAACATACGAGCAGTACTTC